The 22 T cell receptor beta chains below all came from one sample that was sequenced in a study of shared clonotypes between healthy human individuals. This table comes from immunoSEQ multiplex PCR, and its TCRdb copy is limited to in-frame clones, with some not included. The sample yields under 1,900,000 clones, around 98.5% seen once. Sequencing used naive CD4+ T cells sorted from blood. Regarding subset: CD45RA+ positively selected. The receptors come from a young man in good health.

This chain uses TRBV5-1 with TRBJ1-4; weak D call: TRBD1 (5 bases). The ends were cut back, 0 bases at V and 8 bases at J, with 20 bases in the middle. Looked up from germline, CDR1 is SGHRS and CDR2 is YFSETQ. The CDR3 extends over 17 amino acids. CDR3 in DNA: TGCGCCAGCAGCTTGGCTGCCAACCAGGGTCCCAGCGAAAAACTGTTTTTT. Translating it yields CASSLAANQGPSEKLFF.

Remarks on this clone: The same CDR3 also results from other DNA sequences found in this sample. The chain uses TRBV28 and TRBJ1-1; D is unresolved. The V gene's germline CDR1 is MDHEN and CDR2 SYDVKM. The CDR3 contains 12 residues. Trimming pared 5 bases from V and 5 bases from J, leaving 9 bases between. Written as DNA, the CDR3 is TGTGCCAGCAGTCTGACAAGGACTGAAGCTTTCTTT. It yields the protein CASSLTRTEAFF.

CDR3 sequence reads: CASSLALGSYGYTF. CDR3 in DNA: TGCGCCAGCAGCTTGGCCTTAGGCTCGTATGGCTACACCTTC. V is TRBV5-1 and J is TRBJ1-2; D is undetermined. V lost 0 bases and J lost 5, with 11 bases in between. This CDR3 has 14 amino acids. From germline, CDR1 is SGHRS and CDR2 YFSETQ.

The V call is TRBV10-3, the J call TRBJ2-5; D gene unclear. In germline, CDR1 is ENHRY, CDR2 SYGVKD. The CDR3 has 12 residues. The V end was cut by 0 bases, the J end by 9 bases, with 8 bases between. The chain's CDR3 is CAISESRTAQYF. The CDR3 nucleotides are TGTGCCATCAGTGAGTCCAGAACTGCCCAGTACTTC.

V gene TRBV5-6 combines with J gene TRBJ2-7; 9 nucleotides agree with TRBD2. V shed 0 bases and J 4 bases; nucleotides not matched to a gene: 5. CDR1 and CDR2 from the germline V gene are SGHDT and YYEEEE. This CDR3 has 15 residues. CDR3 nucleotide sequence: TGTGCCAGCAGCTTGGGAGCGACTAGCGGATACGAGCAGTACTTC. The encoded protein is CASSLGATSGYEQYF.

The chain has TRBV28 and TRBJ1-2; maybe TRBD1 (6 bases). V lost 5 bases and J lost 4, with 26 bases in between. The CDR3 extends over 18 amino acids. Germline lookup yields CDR1 MDHEN and CDR2 SYDVKM. CDR3: CASSDQYRDKGGTYGYTF. For the CDR3, the DNA is TGTGCCAGCAGTGACCAATACCGGGACAAGGGGGGGACCTATGGCTACACCTTC.

This clone appeared a single time. Here the CDR3 reads CASSAGLYTGELFF. CDR3 sequence (DNA): TGTGCCAGCAGCGCGGGACTTTACACCGGGGAGCTGTTTTTT. The chain links TRBV9 to TRBJ2-2; maybe TRBD2 (6 bases). Germline V gene lookup returns CDR1 SGDLS and CDR2 YYNGEE. Between the trimmed V and J ends, which lost 3 bases and 3 bases, there was a span of 9 bases. The CDR3 runs to 14 residues.

V gene TRBV19 combines with J gene TRBJ1-5; tentative D call: TRBD1 (5 bases). This CDR3 contains 14 residues. Germline CDR1 and CDR2: LNHDA and SQIVND (reference sequence). The V end lost 5 bases, the J end lost 7 bases, and 15 bases lay between the germline ends. The DNA of the CDR3 is TGTGCCAGTAGTTCAGACAGCAAAGACCAGCCCCAGCATTTT. Amino acids: CASSSDSKDQPQHF.

This clone was counted a single time. The V and J genes are TRBV6-6 and TRBJ2-7; possibly TRBD2 for D (5 bases). Trimming pared 0 bases from V and 3 bases from J, leaving 12 bases between. Germline V gives CDR1 MNHNY, CDR2 SVGAGI (reference sequence). The CDR3 extends over 15 amino acids. The CDR3 is CASSYSRGRRYEQYF. DNA of the CDR3: TGTGCCAGCAGTTACTCGAGAGGGCGGCGCTACGAGCAGTACTTC.

The chain is built from TRBV6-5 and TRBJ1-1; D not certain. Germline assignment: CDR1 MNHEY and CDR2 SVGAGI. Trimming shortened V by 2 bases and J by 2 bases, and 12 bases separated the two germline ends. CDR3 length: 15 residues. This CDR3 reads CASSYKSFPNTEAFF. The CDR3 DNA is TGTGCCAGCAGTTACAAAAGCTTCCCTAACACTGAAGCTTTCTTT.

This clone was found once. The J gene is TRBJ1-5, the V gene TRBV7-9; weak D call: TRBD1 (6 bases). Germline loops: CDR1 SEHNR, CDR2 FQNEAQ (reference sequence). V was clipped by 1 base and J by 7 bases, with 11 bases between them. The CDR3 spans 14 residues. This CDR3 reads CASSLVPGAQPQHF. The CDR3 coding sequence is TGTGCCAGCAGCTTAGTTCCAGGGGCGCAGCCCCAGCATTTT.

A remark on this clone: A read error may produce the germline difference seen at one junction end. Other DNA sequences in this sample translate to the same CDR3. This sequence joins TRBV18 and TRBJ2-1, with TRBD2 matching over 11 bases. There are 16 residues in the CDR3. Germline values: CDR1 KGHSH, CDR2 LQKENI. The CDR3 nucleotides are TGTGCCAGCTCGCCACTAGCGGGAGCTAGCTACAATGAGCAGTTCTTC. It is translated as CASSPLAGASYNEQFF.

The chain employs TRBV29-1 and TRBJ1-1, with D unresolved. V gave up 5 bases and J gave up 6 bases, with 7 bases separating them. The CDR3 has 10 residues. Germline values: CDR1 SQVTM, CDR2 ANQGSEA. As DNA, the CDR3 is TGCAGCGTTCTAGTAGCTGAAGCTTTCTTT. It encodes CSVLVAEAFF.

The V call is TRBV4-1, the J call TRBJ2-7; a weak D match, TRBD1 (5 bases). V lost 0 bases and J lost 0, with 6 bases in between. There are 14 residues in the CDR3. Germline-derived CDR1 and CDR2 are MGHRA and YSYEKL. CDR3 nucleotides: TGCGCCAGCAGCCAAGATACAGGCTCCTACGAGCAGTACTTC. Protein sequence: CASSQDTGSYEQYF.

The V gene is TRBV28, the J gene TRBJ2-3; 12 bases match TRBD2. CDR1 and CDR2 (germline): MDHEN, SYDVKM. The CDR3 contains 15 residues. Unmatched junction bases numbered 6, after V lost 7 bases and J lost 4 bases. The CDR3 DNA reads TGTGCCAGCACCGAGACTAGCGGGAGCTCAGATACGCAGTATTTT. Translation: CASTETSGSSDTQYF.

This chain connects TRBV27 to TRBJ1-1, with D unclear. V gave up 8 bases and J gave up 1 base, with 11 bases separating them. CDR3 length: 13 amino acids. Per germline, CDR1 MNHEY and CDR2 SMNVEV (reference sequence). CDR3 nucleotide sequence: TGTGCCAGCGTAGACCTCTCGAACACTGAAGCTTTCTTT. Amino acids: CASVDLSNTEAFF.

CDR3 region: CASSLAGPRETQYF. The CDR3 nucleotides read TGTGCCAGCAGCTTAGCGGGTCCTCGGGAGACCCAGTACTTC. J is TRBJ2-5 and V is TRBV7-2, with D unresolved. Germline CDR1 and CDR2: SGHTA and FQGNSA. V lost 0 bases and J 5 bases, leaving 10 bases between the germline ends. This CDR3 region has 14 residues.

This chain uses TRBV4-1 with TRBJ1-5; 7 nucleotides line up with TRBD1. The CDR3 has 17 residues. The ends lost 2 bases at V and 0 bases at J; junction bases unmatched: 7. Germline V lookup: CDR1 MGHRA, CDR2 YSYEKL. CDR3 nucleotides: TGCGCCAGCAGCCAAAACACAGGGGCGGATAGCAATCAGCCCCAGCATTTT. Translated, it gives CASSQNTGADSNQPQHF.

This chain joins TRBV9 and TRBJ1-2; D remains unclear. The CDR3 runs 12 residues. With 2 bases removed from V and 8 bases from J, the gap between germline ends came to 10 bases. Germline loops: CDR1 SGDLS, CDR2 YYNGEE. In DNA form, the CDR3 reads TGTGCCAGCAGCGTCCCCCGGTCCGGCTACACCTTC. Its translation is CASSVPRSGYTF. Using reference TRBV9 and TRBJ1-2 for the parts outside the CDR3, the full variable domain is DSGVTQTPKHLITATGQRVTLRCSPRSGDLSVYWYQQSLDQGLQFLIQYYNGEERAKGNILERFSAQQFPDLHSELNLSSLELGDSALYFCASSVPRSGYTFGSGTRLTVV.

J is TRBJ2-7 and V is TRBV9; the match to TRBD1 covers 10 bases. V trimming: 0 bases; J trimming: 5 bases; junction bases outside the gene matches: 2. This CDR3 is 14 amino acids long. The germline V gene encodes CDR1 SGDLS and CDR2 YYNGEE. CDR3 sequence reads: CASSVGDRGHEQYF. CDR3 nucleotide sequence: TGTGCCAGCAGCGTAGGGGACAGGGGACACGAGCAGTACTTC.

This chain connects TRBV15 to TRBJ2-7, with 11 bases that match TRBD2. Germline V gives CDR1 LNHNV, CDR2 YYDKDF (reference sequence). With 9 bases clipped from V and 2 bases from J, the junction kept 0 bases outside the gene matches. CDR3 length equals 12 residues. In DNA form, the CDR3 reads TGTGCCACTAGCGGGAGGGCCTACGAGCAGTACTTC. Protein: CATSGRAYEQYF.

CDR3 sequence: CASSLEVPGELFF. The CDR3 nucleotides read TGCGCCAGCAGCTTGGAGGTCCCCGGGGAGCTGTTTTTT. The rearrangement uses TRBV5-1 and TRBJ2-2, with D hard to call. The CDR3 length is 13 residues. CDR1 SGHRS and CDR2 YFSETQ come from the germline V gene. V gave up 0 bases and J gave up 6 bases, with 6 bases separating them.